The 28 T cell receptor beta chains listed next were all sequenced from one sample in a study of cytomegalovirus exposure and HLA in healthy donors. The primer mix had 60 Vbeta and 13 Jbeta primers. Assay used: immunoSEQ multiplex PCR; TCRdb lists only in-frame clones, some missing. The table lists approximately 110,000 clones, about 16% of them singletons, with under 2.5% in the top ten. Specimen: PBMCs. These receptors came from a woman aged 18-35 years in good health and CMV-seronegative.

CDR3 sequence (DNA): TGTGCCAGCAGCTTAGTGGCAGGGCCAATCCACTTT. As protein: CASSLVAGPIHF. V and J are TRBV11-2 and TRBJ1-6, with a possible D match to TRBD1 (5 bases). The germline V and J ends were trimmed by 1 base and 17 bases, with 12 bases remaining between them. The CDR3 totals 12 residues. Germline V gives CDR1 SGHAT, CDR2 FQNNGV.

V gene TRBV11-2 combines with J gene TRBJ2-5, with 12 bases fitting TRBD1. Trimming cost V 7 bases and J 5 bases; bases outside gene matches: 5. This CDR3 region has 14 residues. Germline V lookup: CDR1 SGHAT, CDR2 FQNNGV. Written as DNA, the CDR3 is TGTGCCAGCAAAGGGACAGGGGGCAGGGAGACCCAGTACTTC. Translating gives CASKGTGGRETQYF. Looking up the rest from reference TRBV11-2 and TRBJ2-5 gives the full variable domain: EAGVAQSPRYKIIEKRQSVAFWCNPISGHATLYWYQQILGQGPKLLIQFQNNGVVDDSQLPKDRFSAERLKGVDSTLKIQPAKLEDSAVYLCASKGTGGRETQYFGPGTRLLVL.

The sample holds a few counts of this clone. The genes are TRBV30 and TRBJ2-3; D call uncertain. This CDR3 has 13 residues. The germline gives CDR1 GTSNPN, CDR2 SVGIG (reference sequence). Deletions cut 3 bases from V and 6 bases from J, with 13 bases between. Here the CDR3 reads CAWRRAVGDTQYF. As DNA, the CDR3 is TGTGCCTGGAGACGTGCGGTTGGGGATACGCAGTATTTT.

This rearrangement joins TRBV4-1 to TRBJ2-7; possible D gene TRBD2, 6 bases. V lost 4 bases, J lost 3 bases, and 13 bases lay in between. The CDR3 is made up of 14 amino acids. CDR1 and CDR2 from the germline V gene are MGHRA and YSYEKL. As DNA, the CDR3 is TGCGCCAGCAGCCCCCGGGACTTCGGCTACGAGCAGTACTTC. Translation gives CASSPRDFGYEQYF.

This clone was counted a few times. This chain uses TRBV29-1 with TRBJ1-4; weak D call: TRBD1 (5 bases). CDR3 length: 14 amino acids. The V gene's germline CDR1 is SQVTM and CDR2 ANQGSEA. The germline V and J ends were trimmed by 6 bases and 0 bases, with 11 bases remaining between them. The CDR3 region is CSVAGGATNEKLFF. CDR3 bases: TGCAGCGTCGCCGGGGGGGCAACTAATGAAAAACTGTTTTTT.

By share, this clone counts as medium-sized (0.01 to 0.1%). The genes are TRBV6-1 and TRBJ2-7; the match to TRBD1 covers 8 bases. The V segment lost 6 bases and the J segment 7 bases; nucleotides outside the gene matches: 8. The CDR3 loop spans 13 amino acids. The germline gives CDR1 MNHNS, CDR2 SASEGT. The CDR3 region is CASSAGQVGEQYF. For the CDR3, the DNA is TGTGCCAGCAGCGCGGGACAGGTGGGAGAGCAGTACTTC.

The chain links TRBV7-9 to TRBJ1-3; weak D call: TRBD1 (6 bases). Germline CDR1 reads SEHNR; CDR2 reads FQNEAQ (reference sequence). CDR3 length equals 15 residues. V lost 5 bases and J lost 0, with 11 bases in between. CDR3 region: CASSRNRASGNTIYF. CDR3 nucleotide sequence: TGTGCCAGCAGCAGGAACAGGGCCTCTGGAAACACCATATATTTT.

The genes are TRBV27 and TRBJ2-1; 14 positions agree with TRBD2. The trim removed 5 bases at V and 7 bases at J, leaving 13 bases unmatched. Germline V gives CDR1 MNHEY, CDR2 SMNVEV (reference sequence). The CDR3 is made up of 18 amino acids. The CDR3 here is CASSRLAGGGPKTNEQFF. CDR3 in DNA: TGTGCCAGCAGTCGACTAGCGGGAGGGGGCCCAAAGACGAATGAGCAGTTCTTC.

The chain couples TRBV30 to TRBJ1-1; a possible D gene is TRBD1 (6 bases). The CDR3 loop spans 16 amino acids. V was pared by 0 bases and J by 3 bases, with 17 bases between. The germline V gene encodes CDR1 GTSNPN and CDR2 SVGIG (reference sequence). CDR3 coding DNA: TGTGCCTGGAGTGTAAAGGGCGGGGGGCGCGACACTGAAGCTTTCTTT. Protein product: CAWSVKGGGRDTEAFF. The full variable domain, rest sourced from reference TRBV30 and TRBJ1-1, is SQTIHQWPATLVQPVGSPLSLECTVEGTSNPNLYWYRQAAGRGLQLLFYSVGIGQISSEVPQNLSASRPQDRQFILSSKKLLLSDSGFYLCAWSVKGGGRDTEAFFGQGTRLTVV.

This clone was seen a handful of times. The chain uses TRBV5-1 and TRBJ2-7, with 8 nucleotides matching TRBD1. The V gene end was trimmed by 4 bases and the J gene end by 6 bases; junction bases not matched to a gene: 15. Germline V gene lookup returns CDR1 SGHRS and CDR2 YFSETQ. CDR3 size: 16 residues. The CDR3 reads CASSLRTTGANSEQYF. In DNA, the CDR3 is TGCGCCAGCAGCCTGAGGACGACAGGGGCCAACTCCGAGCAGTACTTC. Combining the CDR3 with reference TRBV5-1 and TRBJ2-7 gives the whole variable domain KAGVTQTPRYLIKTRGQQVTLSCSPISGHRSVSWYQQTPGQGLQFLFEYFSETQRNKGNFPGRFSGRQFSNSRSEMNVSTLELGDSALYLCASSLRTTGANSEQYFGPGTRLTVT.

This clone turned up a few times. The chain couples TRBV28 to TRBJ1-5; 7 nucleotides agree with TRBD1. CDR3 size: 16 residues. Germline V CDR1 and CDR2: MDHEN, SYDVKM. The V gene end was trimmed by 5 bases and the J gene end by 4 bases; junction bases not matched to a gene: 11. The CDR3 sequence: CASSLRQGVRNQPQHF. The CDR3 nucleotides are TGTGCCAGCAGTCTGAGACAGGGCGTTAGGAATCAGCCCCAGCATTTT.

The J gene is TRBJ2-7, the V gene TRBV7-2; TRBD1 matches at 10 bases. The CDR3 runs 16 residues. The germline V gene has CDR1 SGHTA and CDR2 FQGNSA. Trimming took 4 bases from V and 0 from J; bases not matched to a gene: 6. The CDR3 sequence is CASSSGTGVSSYEQYF. The DNA for the CDR3 is TGTGCCAGCAGCTCCGGGACAGGGGTTAGCTCCTACGAGCAGTACTTC.

This clone appeared many times. This chain uses TRBV4-2 with TRBJ2-6, with 8 bases aligning to TRBD1. Germline V gene data show CDR1 as LGHNA and CDR2 as YNFKEQ. J was trimmed by 0 bases and V by 5 bases; bases with no gene match: 6. The CDR3 consists of 17 residues. The CDR3 region is CASSTTGDFSGANVLTF. CDR3 DNA sequence: TGTGCCAGCAGCACGACAGGGGATTTCTCTGGGGCCAACGTCCTGACTTTC.

This clone turned up a few times. The CDR3, as DNA: TGCGCCAGCAGTGAGTCCGGGACATATCACACTGAAGCTTTCTTT. Translating gives CASSESGTYHTEAFF. V is TRBV10-2 and J is TRBJ1-1, with D maybe TRBD1 (6 bases). The CDR3 length is 15 residues. V was pared by 0 bases and J by 3 bases, with 11 bases between. From germline, CDR1 is WSHSY and CDR2 SAAADI.

The V and J genes are TRBV5-1 and TRBJ2-5; TRBD1 agrees at 11 bases. J gave up 0 bases and V 4 bases, and 5 bases lay outside the gene matches. The V gene's germline CDR1 is SGHRS and CDR2 YFSETQ. This CDR3 comprises 16 residues. The CDR3 is CASSAPGQGDQETQYF. CDR3 coding DNA: TGCGCCAGCAGCGCACCGGGACAGGGGGACCAAGAGACCCAGTACTTC.

CDR3 nucleotides: TGTGCCAGCTCACCACCGGCAGGTTCCGAGCAGTACTTC. Protein product: CASSPPAGSEQYF. The chain employs TRBV18 and TRBJ2-7; no reliable D call. Germline loops: CDR1 KGHSH, CDR2 LQKENI. Deletions cut 0 bases from V and 6 bases from J, with 9 bases between. This CDR3 spans 13 amino acids. Together with reference TRBV18 and TRBJ2-7, the CDR3 gives the full variable domain: NAGVMQNPRHLVRRRGQEARLRCSPMKGHSHVYWYRQLPEEGLKFMVYLQKENIIDESGMPKERFSAEFPKEGPSILRIQQVVRGDSAAYFCASSPPAGSEQYFGPGTRLTVT.

This clone showed up just a few times. The chain carries TRBV2 and TRBJ1-2; D is uncertain. Between the trimmed V and J ends, which lost 4 bases and 4 bases, there was a span of 13 bases. Germline V gene data show CDR1 as SNHLY and CDR2 as FYNNEI. CDR3 length: 14 amino acids. The CDR3 region has the DNA TGTGCCAGCAGTGCCACCCCTGACTTCTATGGCTACACCTTC. Residues: CASSATPDFYGYTF.

This clone showed up just a few times. Other nucleotide sequences from this sample produce the same CDR3. This chain joins TRBV7-8 and TRBJ2-3; tentatively, D is TRBD2 (6 bases). Trimming pared 2 bases from V and 0 bases from J, leaving 9 bases between. Germline loops: CDR1 SGHVS, CDR2 FQNEAQ. There are 15 residues in the CDR3. The CDR3 protein is CASSLLATSTDTQYF. CDR3 nucleotide sequence: TGTGCCAGCAGCTTACTAGCGACTAGCACAGATACGCAGTATTTT.

The genes are TRBV11-2 and TRBJ2-3; 10 bases are shared with TRBD2. The trim removed 6 bases at V and 3 bases at J, leaving 6 bases unmatched. The germline gives CDR1 SGHAT, CDR2 FQNNGV. The CDR3 extends over 15 amino acids. CDR3 sequence reads: CASSLTSGITDTQYF. DNA of the CDR3: TGTGCCAGCAGTTTAACTAGCGGGATAACAGATACGCAGTATTTT.

The CDR3: CSAPASKNTGELFF. CDR3 in DNA: TGCAGCGCCCCGGCTAGCAAAAACACCGGGGAGCTGTTTTTT. V usage is TRBV29-1 and J usage is TRBJ2-2; D possibly corresponds to TRBD2 (5 bases). V lost 7 bases to trimming and J lost 2 bases, with 14 bases between them. CDR3 length: 14 amino acids. CDR1 is SQVTM, CDR2 ANQGSEA, per germline.

This clone was detected only a few times. The rearrangement links TRBV2 to TRBJ2-7, with 10 bases aligning to TRBD2. The CDR3 loop spans 14 amino acids. CDR1 and CDR2 (germline): SNHLY, FYNNEI. V trimming: 8 bases; J trimming: 4 bases; junction bases outside the gene matches: 8. CDR3 loop: CASVEREGGYEQYF. The CDR3 DNA follows: TGTGCCAGCGTCGAGCGGGAGGGCGGGTACGAGCAGTACTTC. Variable domain in full (rest from reference TRBV2 and TRBJ2-7): EPEVTQTPSHQVTQMGQEVILRCVPISNHLYFYWYRQILGQKVEFLVSFYNNEISEKSEIFDDQFSVERPDGSNFTLKIRSTKLEDSAMYFCASVEREGGYEQYFGPGTRLTVT.

This chain joins TRBV28 and TRBJ1-6; a possible D gene is TRBD1 (6 bases). CDR1 is MDHEN, CDR2 SYDVKM, per germline. The CDR3 consists of 15 residues. Trimming took 5 bases from V and 4 from J, leaving 12 bases between them. The CDR3 sequence: CASSTVGQYNSPLHF. In DNA, the CDR3 is TGTGCCAGCAGTACCGTCGGACAGTATAATTCACCCCTCCACTTT.

The chain joins TRBV6-5 to TRBJ2-1; perhaps TRBD2 as D (7 bases). The germline V and J ends were trimmed by 4 bases and 8 bases, with 21 bases remaining between them. The germline V gene has CDR1 MNHEY and CDR2 SVGAGI. The CDR3 is 16 amino acids. CDR3 sequence: CASSFTPGGALDEQFF. The CDR3 region has the DNA TGTGCCAGCAGTTTTACCCCTGGGGGGGCACTTGATGAGCAGTTCTTC.

The chain links TRBV7-8 to TRBJ2-2; D remains ambiguous. Germline lookup yields CDR1 SGHVS and CDR2 FQNEAQ. This CDR3 has 15 residues. The V and J ends lost 1 base and 0 bases respectively, with 6 bases between them. In DNA form, the CDR3 reads TGTGCCAGCAGCTTAGTTGTCGCGAACACCGGGGAGCTGTTTTTT. Translation gives CASSLVVANTGELFF.

In this sample, this clone turned up many times. V usage is TRBV27 and J usage is TRBJ2-1; unclear D gene. Germline CDR1 and CDR2: MNHEY and SMNVEV (reference sequence). This CDR3 contains 13 residues. Trimming left V 2 bases short and J 6 bases short, with 8 bases between. In nucleotides, the CDR3 is TGTGCCAGCAGTTTACTGGGCTTCAATGAGCAGTTCTTC. It translates to CASSLLGFNEQFF.

The chain is built from TRBV25-1 and TRBJ1-2, with 7 nucleotides matching TRBD1. CDR1 and CDR2 (germline): MGHDK, SYGVNS. The trim removed 1 base at V and 5 bases at J, leaving 4 bases unmatched. The CDR3 covers 14 residues. CDR3 in amino acids: CASSESGTVYGYTF. CDR3 coding DNA: TGTGCCAGCAGTGAATCTGGGACAGTTTATGGCTACACCTTC.

This clone was recorded a few times. V usage is TRBV9 and J usage is TRBJ1-6, with 7 bases fitting TRBD1. The J segment lost 1 base and the V segment lost 0 bases, leaving 4 bases of the junction unmatched. The CDR3 is 17 amino acids. Germline assignment: CDR1 SGDLS and CDR2 YYNGEE. The CDR3 bases are TGTGCCAGCAGCGTAGAAGGGGGCGCTTCCTATAATTCACCCCTCCACTTT. Protein sequence: CASSVEGGASYNSPLHF.

This chain connects TRBV5-1 to TRBJ2-3; possible D gene TRBD2, 6 bases. The CDR3 is 13 amino acids. The V end lost 4 bases, the J end lost 4 bases, and 10 bases lay between the germline ends. Germline CDR1 and CDR2: SGHRS and YFSETQ. The CDR3 sequence: CASSPSVADTQYF. CDR3 DNA: TGCGCCAGCAGCCCTAGCGTTGCAGATACGCAGTATTTT.